Below, 25 T cell receptor beta chains from the same sample are listed, as sequenced in a study of blood T cell repertoires in COVID-19. Assay used: immunoSEQ multiplex PCR; TCRdb lists only in-frame clones, some missing. The table lists some 200,000 clones, approximately 83% of them singletons. What was sequenced was PBMCs or T cells enriched from blood (not recorded which). The receptors shown here come from a woman between 50 and 59 years old who had been exposed to COVID-19.

The rearrangement uses TRBV5-1 and TRBJ2-2; weak D call: TRBD1 (6 bases). The CDR3 loop spans 16 amino acids. V gave up 0 bases and J gave up 6 bases, with 15 bases separating them. The germline CDR1 and CDR2 sequences are SGHRS and YFSETQ. CDR3 loop: CASSLAGQGIAGELFF. For the CDR3, the DNA is TGCGCCAGCAGCTTGGCTGGGCAGGGGATCGCCGGGGAGCTGTTTTTT.

The V gene is TRBV6-4, the J gene TRBJ2-3; TRBD1 aligns across 8 bases. Germline V gives CDR1 MRHNA, CDR2 SNTAGT. J lost 8 bases, V lost 0 bases, and 7 bases had no gene match. The CDR3 spans 15 residues. In DNA, the CDR3 is TGTGCCAGCAGTGACTCGAACGGAGGACAGGGTACGCAGTATTTT. Its translation: CASSDSNGGQGTQYF.

This chain links TRBV28 with TRBJ2-7, with a tentative D call TRBD1 (5 bases). The germline V gene encodes CDR1 MDHEN and CDR2 SYDVKM. The CDR3 is made up of 11 amino acids. The germline V and J ends were trimmed by 2 bases and 7 bases, with 6 bases remaining between them. CDR3 protein: CASSLGAEQYF. In nucleotides, the CDR3 is TGTGCCAGCAGTTTAGGGGCGGAGCAGTACTTC. The entire variable domain, with the rest obtained from reference TRBV28 and TRBJ2-7, is as follows: DVKVTQSSRYLVKRTGEKVFLECVQDMDHENMFWYRQDPGLGLRLIYFSYDVKMKEKGDIPEGYSVSREKKERFSLILESASTNQTSMYLCASSLGAEQYFGPGTRLTVT.

J is TRBJ2-3 and V is TRBV7-2; D remains unclear. Looked up from germline, CDR1 is SGHTA and CDR2 is FQGNSA. The CDR3 is 14 amino acids. Trimming removed 4 bases at V and 2 bases at J, with 10 bases between. The DNA for the CDR3 is TGTGCCAGCAGCTCTAGACCAATCACAGATACGCAGTATTTT. Translation gives CASSSRPITDTQYF. Variable domain in full (rest from reference TRBV7-2 and TRBJ2-3): GAGVSQSPSNKVTEKGKDVELRCDPISGHTALYWYRQSLGQGLEFLIYFQGNSAPDKSGLPSDRFSAERTGGSVSTLTIQRTQQEDSAVYLCASSSRPITDTQYFGPGTRLTVL.

The chain couples TRBV11-2 to TRBJ1-1; D uncertain. The CDR3 contains 13 residues. V was shortened by 1 base and J by 3 bases, with 6 bases between the two germline ends. Germline CDR1 and CDR2: SGHAT and FQNNGV. CDR3 sequence reads: CASSLGRDTEAFF. CDR3 DNA: TGTGCCAGCAGCTTAGGGAGGGACACTGAAGCTTTCTTT.

This clone was recorded only once. J is TRBJ2-3 and V is TRBV7-2, with D tentatively TRBD1 (6 bases). Germline V gene lookup returns CDR1 SGHTA and CDR2 FQGNSA. The CDR3 covers 16 residues. V was clipped by 4 bases and J by 5 bases, with 19 bases between them. The CDR3 sequence: CASSYRTASGVDTQYF. Here the CDR3 DNA reads TGTGCCAGCAGCTATCGGACAGCCTCGGGTGTAGATACGCAGTATTTT.

The rearrangement uses TRBV5-1 and TRBJ1-6, with 7 bases fitting TRBD1. The CDR3 is 15 residues long. Looked up from germline, CDR1 is SGHRS and CDR2 is YFSETQ. V lost 5 bases to trimming and J lost 8 bases; unmatched junction nucleotides: 10. The CDR3 sequence is CASSSWTGRDSPLHF. The CDR3 bases are TGCGCCAGCAGTTCCTGGACAGGCCGGGATTCACCCCTCCACTTT.

The J gene is TRBJ1-1, the V gene TRBV9; TRBD1 might be the D (5 bases). Germline V CDR1 and CDR2: SGDLS, YYNGEE. V lost 3 bases to trimming and J lost 4 bases, with 25 bases between them. This CDR3 is 18 amino acids long. The CDR3 loop is CASSAGGAANVRGTEAFF. The DNA for the CDR3 is TGTGCCAGCAGCGCCGGAGGGGCAGCTAATGTAAGGGGCACTGAAGCTTTCTTT.

The chain couples TRBV5-6 to TRBJ1-5; D is perhaps TRBD1 (5 bases). CDR1 and CDR2 from the germline V gene are SGHDT and YYEEEE. V dropped 7 bases and J dropped 4 bases, with 18 bases sitting between them. The CDR3 contains 15 residues. The CDR3 DNA is TGTGCCAGCTCCATGGGGTCCGGGGGGAATCAGCCCCAGCATTTT. As protein: CASSMGSGGNQPQHF.

This clone was seen once. This chain connects TRBV7-8 to TRBJ2-7; the match to TRBD1 covers 7 bases. Germline CDR1 reads SGHVS; CDR2 reads FQNEAQ. This CDR3 is built from 15 residues. V shed 1 base, J shed 0 bases, and the junction held 3 bases outside the gene matches. CDR3 in DNA: TGTGCCAGCAGCTTAGTACAGGGGCTCTCCTACGAGCAGTACTTC. Translating it yields CASSLVQGLSYEQYF.

This sequence joins TRBV10-3 and TRBJ2-7; D may be TRBD2 (5 bases). V lost 11 bases and J 3 bases, leaving 17 bases between the germline ends. Germline V lookup: CDR1 ENHRY, CDR2 SYGVKD. The CDR3 contains 13 residues. The CDR3 spells CASARTPHYEQYF. The CDR3 coding sequence is TGTGCCTCCGCCCGGACTCCCCACTACGAGCAGTACTTC.

The rearrangement joins TRBV19 to TRBJ1-3; unclear D gene. The V gene's germline CDR1 is LNHDA and CDR2 SQIVND (reference sequence). Between the trimmed V and J ends, which lost 5 bases and 1 base, there was a span of 9 bases. The CDR3 is 14 amino acids. CDR3 amino acids: CASSGRRSGNTIYF. The CDR3 bases are TGTGCCAGTAGTGGTAGGAGATCTGGAAACACCATATATTTT.

The rearrangement links TRBV27 to TRBJ1-1; 10 bases line up with TRBD1. Losses at the gene ends were 5 bases for V and 11 bases for J; bases not matched to a gene: 8. This CDR3 is 13 amino acids long. The germline V gene has CDR1 MNHEY and CDR2 SMNVEV (reference sequence). The CDR3 DNA reads as TGTGCCAGCAGTCCGGACAGGGGGTTTGGGGCTTTCTTT. Encoded protein: CASSPDRGFGAFF.

This clone has a single count. This rearrangement joins TRBV9 to TRBJ1-6; D possibly corresponds to TRBD1 (6 bases). Germline V gene data show CDR1 as SGDLS and CDR2 as YYNGEE. V was pared by 2 bases and J by 9 bases, with 9 bases between. The CDR3 is made up of 13 amino acids. In DNA form, the CDR3 reads TGTGCCAGCAGCGTGGACAGTCGTTCACCCCTCCACTTT. As protein: CASSVDSRSPLHF.

The chain joins TRBV5-1 to TRBJ1-1; D gene ambiguous. Deletions cut 9 bases from V and 0 bases from J, with 12 bases between. The length of the CDR3 is 13 residues. Germline CDR1 and CDR2: SGHRS and YFSETQ. CDR3 bases: TGCGCCACCGCGAGAGAGTTGAACACTGAAGCTTTCTTT. It translates to CATARELNTEAFF.

This clone turned up a few times. The chain links TRBV4-3 to TRBJ2-3; 8 positions match TRBD2. CDR3 length: 14 amino acids. The ends lost 4 bases at V and 6 bases at J; junction bases unmatched: 6. Germline CDR1 is LGHNA and CDR2 is YSLEER. This CDR3 reads CASSPRGGGDTQYF. CDR3 DNA sequence: TGCGCCAGCAGCCCCCGGGGGGGCGGGGATACGCAGTATTTT.

V is TRBV7-9 and J is TRBJ2-1, with D hard to call. The V gene lost 5 bases and the J gene lost 4 bases, with 3 bases spanning the gap. The length of the CDR3 is 11 residues. CDR1 and CDR2 (germline): SEHNR, FQNEAQ (reference sequence). The CDR3 is CASSHYNEQFF. CDR3 in DNA: TGTGCCAGCAGCCATTACAATGAGCAGTTCTTC.

The rearrangement joins TRBV6-2 or TRBV6-3 to TRBJ1-6, with TRBD1 matching over 7 bases. The CDR3 contains 15 residues. Looked up from germline, CDR1 is MNHEY and CDR2 is SVGEGT. V dropped 5 bases and J dropped 8; count of bases not matched to a gene: 9. The chain's CDR3 is CASSQTTGRHSPLHF. The DNA for the CDR3 is TGTGCCAGCAGTCAGACGACAGGGAGGCATTCACCCCTCCACTTT.

In DNA, the CDR3 is TGTGCCAGCAGCCCCCCGGGGAAGAACCTACTTGTGGAGCAGTACTTC. Protein product: CASSPPGKNLLVEQYF. This chain joins TRBV14 and TRBJ2-7; D is perhaps TRBD2 (5 bases). This CDR3 is 16 amino acids long. V lost 4 bases to trimming and J lost 7 bases, with 23 bases between them. CDR1 is SGHDN and CDR2 is FVKESK in the germline V gene.

The table lists this clone with a count of one. The chain has TRBV14 and TRBJ2-7, with D possibly TRBD1 on 6 matching bases. The germline gives CDR1 SGHDN, CDR2 FVKESK. Trimming shortened V by 4 bases and J by 0 bases, and 13 bases separated the two germline ends. This CDR3 is built from 15 residues. Written as DNA, the CDR3 is TGTGCCAGCAGCCCCCAGGGGCTCAGCTCCTACGAGCAGTACTTC. Protein sequence: CASSPQGLSSYEQYF.

J is TRBJ2-3 and V is TRBV7-2, with D tentatively TRBD2 (6 bases). Germline V gives CDR1 SGHTA, CDR2 FQGNSA. The CDR3 has 15 amino acids. With 4 bases removed from V and 4 bases from J, the gap between germline ends came to 15 bases. Here the CDR3 reads CASSSSVARADTQYF. CDR3 DNA sequence: TGTGCCAGCAGCTCTAGCGTTGCTCGTGCAGATACGCAGTATTTT. Complete variable domain (other parts from reference TRBV7-2 and TRBJ2-3): GAGVSQSPSNKVTEKGKDVELRCDPISGHTALYWYRQSLGQGLEFLIYFQGNSAPDKSGLPSDRFSAERTGGSVSTLTIQRTQQEDSAVYLCASSSSVARADTQYFGPGTRLTVL.

The chain combines TRBV5-1 with TRBJ1-3; the match to TRBD1 covers 8 bases. The V and J ends lost 3 bases and 0 bases, in that order; junction bases with no gene match: 8. The CDR3 loop spans 17 amino acids. From germline, CDR1 is SGHRS and CDR2 YFSETQ. The CDR3 here is CASSSTGGALSGNTIYF. For the CDR3, the DNA is TGCGCCAGCAGCTCAACAGGGGGAGCCCTCTCTGGAAACACCATATATTTT.

The chain uses TRBV6-5 and TRBJ2-7; 10 bases are shared with TRBD1. The CDR3 runs 13 residues. Germline values: CDR1 MNHEY, CDR2 SVGAGI. V shed 10 bases, J shed 3 bases, and the junction held 6 bases outside the gene matches. The CDR3 DNA reads TGTGCCACCGCGGGACAGGGGAACTACGAGCAGTACTTC. It codes for CATAGQGNYEQYF.

The rearrangement joins TRBV7-9 to TRBJ1-6, with D possibly being TRBD1 (5 bases). Trimming pared 5 bases from V and 7 bases from J, leaving 12 bases between. The germline gives CDR1 SEHNR, CDR2 FQNEAQ (reference sequence). This CDR3 has 14 residues. The CDR3 DNA is TGTGCCAGCAGCGGAAGGGGTGGAAATTCACCCCTCCACTTT. Protein sequence: CASSGRGGNSPLHF.

The gene calls are TRBV3-1 (or the pseudogene TRBV3-2) and TRBJ1-1; no firm D call. This CDR3 comprises 15 residues. CDR1 LGHDT and CDR2 YNNKEL come from the germline V gene (reference sequence). V shed 2 bases and J shed 6 bases, with 16 bases lying between them. This CDR3 reads CASSQFVTPGPEAFF. CDR3 coding DNA: TGTGCCAGCAGCCAATTCGTAACCCCTGGCCCTGAAGCTTTCTTT.